Sequencing of this T cell receptor (beta chain) was carried out in a study of identical twins. The germline V gene has CDR1 SEHNR and CDR2 FQNEAQ (reference sequence). This CDR3 is built from 13 residues. V shed 5 bases, J shed 8 bases, and the junction held 8 bases outside the gene matches. TCRdb processed the 5' RACE reads anew with MiXCR; each CDR3 protein has one entry. Among hundreds of thousands of distinct CDR3 sequences, approximately 8% were seen once, and the ten largest hold around 5%. This clonotype was recorded many times. Separately, the same data were catalogued under a study of yellow fever vaccine responses in identical twins.

J is TRBJ1-2 and V is TRBV7-9; 7 bases match TRBD1. The material sequenced was CD8+ T cells sorted from blood. The sequence derives from a young woman in good health. This chain's CDR3 is CASSGDSGAGYTF. CDR3 coding DNA: TGTGCCAGCAGCGGGGACAGCGGGGCGGGCTACACCTTC. The full variable domain, with the rest looked up from reference TRBV7-9 and TRBJ1-2, is DTGVSQNPRHKITKRGQNVTFRCDPISEHNRLYWYRQTLGQGPEFLTYFQNEAQLEKSRLLSDRFSAERPKGSFSTLEIQRTEQGDSAMYLCASSGDSGAGYTFGSGTRLTVV.